Each of the 16 T cell receptor beta chains below was sequenced from the same sample in a study of cytomegalovirus exposure and HLA in healthy donors. The study ran its PCR with 60 Vbeta and 13 Jbeta primers. Profiled with immunoSEQ multiplex PCR; TCRdb holds only in-frame clones, not every one. The sample shows 85,000 to 130,000 clones, roughly 77% of them seen only once. Sequencing was performed on PBMCs. These receptors were taken from a man aged 40-50 years in good health and CMV-seronegative.

The chain is built from TRBV9 and TRBJ1-6; D may be TRBD1 (6 bases). Trimming took off 3 bases at V and 2 bases at J, with 12 bases between the two ends. The CDR3 covers 16 residues. The V gene's germline CDR1 is SGDLS and CDR2 YYNGEE. The CDR3 protein is CASSGRAGAYNSPLHF. As DNA, the CDR3 is TGTGCCAGCAGCGGGCGGGCAGGGGCCTATAATTCACCCCTCCACTTT.

CDR3 in amino acids: CASSPSDTKNSPLHF. In DNA form, the CDR3 reads TGTGCCAGCTCACCTTCCGACACGAAGAATTCACCCCTCCACTTT. The chain recombines TRBV18 with TRBJ1-6; D call uncertain. CDR3 length: 15 amino acids. In germline, CDR1 is KGHSH, CDR2 LQKENI. Trimming left V 3 bases short and J 7 bases short, with 13 bases between.

The CDR3 DNA is TGTGCCAGCAGCATGGCTAGCGGGGGAGAGGAGACCCAGTACTTC. Translation gives CASSMASGGEETQYF. The chain joins TRBV7-9 to TRBJ2-5; 10 positions match TRBD2. The CDR3 has 15 amino acids. V shed 5 bases and J 5 bases; nucleotides not matched to a gene: 8. CDR1 and CDR2 (germline): SEHNR, FQNEAQ (reference sequence).

The chain carries TRBV9 and TRBJ2-5; 9 nucleotides match TRBD2. Germline V gene data show CDR1 as SGDLS and CDR2 as YYNGEE. Trimming at V came to 7 bases and at J to 1 base, leaving 5 bases not matched to a gene. The CDR3 totals 14 residues. The CDR3 sequence is CASPLAGSQETQYF. CDR3 nucleotide sequence: TGTGCCAGCCCTCTAGCGGGGAGCCAAGAGACCCAGTACTTC.

The chain carries TRBV5-5 and TRBJ1-2, with 8 bases that match TRBD1. V was pared by 4 bases and J by 6 bases, with 2 bases of the junction left unmatched. The CDR3 has 12 residues. The germline V gene encodes CDR1 SGHKS and CDR2 YYEKEE (reference sequence). CDR3: CASSLDRDGYTF. CDR3 coding DNA: TGTGCCAGCAGCCTGGACAGGGATGGCTACACCTTC.

This clone came up once. V usage is TRBV2 and J usage is TRBJ2-7; D may be TRBD2 (5 bases). The CDR3 length is 14 residues. V lost 6 bases, J lost 2 bases, and 14 bases lay in between. Germline values: CDR1 SNHLY, CDR2 FYNNEI. The DNA of the CDR3 is TGTGCCAGCAGGATCGGAGGTCCCACCTACGAGCAGTACTTC. It yields the protein CASRIGGPTYEQYF. The full variable domain, with the rest looked up from reference TRBV2 and TRBJ2-7, is EPEVTQTPSHQVTQMGQEVILRCVPISNHLYFYWYRQILGQKVEFLVSFYNNEISEKSEIFDDQFSVERPDGSNFTLKIRSTKLEDSAMYFCASRIGGPTYEQYFGPGTRLTVT.

The chain uses TRBV11-2 and TRBJ1-4, with D tentatively TRBD1 (6 bases). Germline V lookup: CDR1 SGHAT, CDR2 FQNNGV. The CDR3 extends over 14 amino acids. Trimming left V 4 bases short and J 11 bases short, with 17 bases between. Here the CDR3 reads CASSWRDGGGKLFF. The CDR3 nucleotides are TGTGCCAGCAGCTGGCGGGACGGCGGGGGCAAACTGTTTTTT.

V usage is TRBV5-8 and J usage is TRBJ1-1; 7 nucleotides line up with TRBD1. With V trimmed by 0 bases and J by 3 bases, 8 bases remained unmatched. This CDR3 comprises 16 residues. CDR1 and CDR2 from the germline V gene are SGHTS and YDEGEE. The CDR3 spells CASSLGVAGGHTEAFF. The DNA of the CDR3 is TGTGCCAGCAGCTTGGGAGTGGCAGGGGGACACACTGAAGCTTTCTTT.

The gene calls are TRBV11-2 and TRBJ1-2; D gene unclear. CDR1 is SGHAT and CDR2 is FQNNGV in the germline V gene. The CDR3 length is 14 residues. Trimming cost V 2 bases and J 4 bases, with 11 bases left between them. The CDR3 region is CASSLSGGPYGYTF. CDR3 in DNA: TGTGCCAGCAGCTTATCTGGCGGCCCCTATGGCTACACCTTC. Looking up the rest from reference TRBV11-2 and TRBJ1-2 gives the full variable domain: EAGVAQSPRYKIIEKRQSVAFWCNPISGHATLYWYQQILGQGPKLLIQFQNNGVVDDSQLPKDRFSAERLKGVDSTLKIQPAKLEDSAVYLCASSLSGGPYGYTFGSGTRLTVV.

The V call is TRBV19, the J call TRBJ1-6; 7 positions agree with TRBD1. The CDR3 is 15 amino acids. With 1 base clipped from V and 9 bases from J, the junction kept 6 bases outside the gene matches. Germline V lookup: CDR1 LNHDA, CDR2 SQIVND (reference sequence). Here the CDR3 DNA reads TGTGCCAGTAGTATAGGACAGGGATACTCTTCACCCCTCCACTTT. It is translated as CASSIGQGYSSPLHF.

The chain uses TRBV18 and TRBJ2-5; 7 nucleotides align to TRBD2. CDR1 KGHSH and CDR2 LQKENI come from the germline V gene. After removal of 6 bases from V and 2 bases from J, the junction contained 6 bases not matched to a gene. The length of the CDR3 is 14 residues. The CDR3 protein is CASSLRGVQETQYF. CDR3 bases: TGTGCCAGCTCCCTTCGGGGGGTACAAGAGACCCAGTACTTC.

V usage is TRBV25-1 and J usage is TRBJ2-3, with 13 positions matching TRBD2. The germline gives CDR1 MGHDK, CDR2 SYGVNS. CDR3 length: 17 residues. Germline trimming cut 2 bases from V and 5 bases from J; bases unmatched to any gene: 7. The CDR3 reads CASSEHGLAGAEDTQYF. In DNA form, the CDR3 reads TGTGCCAGCAGTGAACATGGACTAGCGGGGGCCGAAGATACGCAGTATTTT.

The rearrangement joins TRBV27 to TRBJ1-2, with 10 bases aligning to TRBD1. V was clipped by 2 bases and J by 8 bases; unmatched bases: 5. Looked up from germline, CDR1 is MNHEY and CDR2 is SMNVEV (reference sequence). This CDR3 has 14 residues. The CDR3 nucleotides read TGTGCCAGCAGTTTAAGGGGACAGGGGACCGGCTACACCTTC. Translated: CASSLRGQGTGYTF.

The chain links TRBV7-2 to TRBJ2-1, with TRBD1 identical over 10 bases. After removal of 1 base from V and 7 bases from J, the junction contained 10 bases not matched to a gene. Germline-derived CDR1 and CDR2 are SGHTA and FQGNSA. This CDR3 has 17 amino acids. DNA for the CDR3: TGTGCCAGCAGCTTAGGCGGTTCTATGGGACAGGGGAATGAGCAGTTCTTC. Translated: CASSLGGSMGQGNEQFF. Complete variable domain (other parts from reference TRBV7-2 and TRBJ2-1): GAGVSQSPSNKVTEKGKDVELRCDPISGHTALYWYRQSLGQGLEFLIYFQGNSAPDKSGLPSDRFSAERTGGSVSTLTIQRTQQEDSAVYLCASSLGGSMGQGNEQFFGPGTRLTVL.

The J gene is TRBJ2-5, the V gene TRBV25-1, with 9 positions matching TRBD1. In germline, CDR1 is MGHDK, CDR2 SYGVNS. CDR3 size: 15 residues. V lost 4 bases to trimming and J lost 4 bases; unmatched junction nucleotides: 7. CDR3 nucleotides: TGTGCCAGCAGTGTGAACAGGGGGCGCCCAGAGACCCAGTACTTC. Amino acids: CASSVNRGRPETQYF.

V is TRBV18 and J is TRBJ2-3, with D tentatively TRBD2 (6 bases). V was trimmed by 3 bases and J by 6 bases, leaving 7 bases between them. The length of the CDR3 is 12 residues. The germline V gene has CDR1 KGHSH and CDR2 LQKENI. Here the CDR3 reads CASSPRGDTQYF. DNA for the CDR3: TGTGCCAGCTCACCCCGGGGGGATACGCAGTATTTT.